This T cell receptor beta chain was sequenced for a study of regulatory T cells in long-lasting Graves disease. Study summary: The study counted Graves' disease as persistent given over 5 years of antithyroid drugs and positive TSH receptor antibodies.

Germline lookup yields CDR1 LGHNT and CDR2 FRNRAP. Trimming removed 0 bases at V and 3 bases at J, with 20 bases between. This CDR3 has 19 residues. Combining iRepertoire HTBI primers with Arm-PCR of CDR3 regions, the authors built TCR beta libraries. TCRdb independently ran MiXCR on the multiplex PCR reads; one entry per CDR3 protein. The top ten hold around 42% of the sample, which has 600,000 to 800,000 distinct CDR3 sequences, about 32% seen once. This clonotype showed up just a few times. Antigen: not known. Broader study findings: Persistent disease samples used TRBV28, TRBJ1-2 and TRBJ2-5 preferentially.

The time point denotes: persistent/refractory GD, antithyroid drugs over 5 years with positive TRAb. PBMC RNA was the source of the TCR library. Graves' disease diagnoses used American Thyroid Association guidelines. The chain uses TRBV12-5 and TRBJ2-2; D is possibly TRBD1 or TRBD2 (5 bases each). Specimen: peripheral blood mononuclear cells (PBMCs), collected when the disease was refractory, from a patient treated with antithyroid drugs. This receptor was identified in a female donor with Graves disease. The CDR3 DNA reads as TGTGCTAGTGGTTTGGTAGTCGGGACGCGACATTACTACACCGGGGAGCTGTTTTTT. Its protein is CASGLVVGTRHYYTGELFF.